A single sample is the source of the 11 T cell receptor beta chains below, sequenced in a study of CD8 T cells in ankylosing spondylitis. Via MiXCR, TCRdb re-called the 5' RACE reads, giving one row per CDR3 protein. The sample consists of about 39,000 distinct CDR3 sequences, approximately 10% of them appearing once. The sequencing input was blood, either unsorted or a sorted T cell fraction (not recorded which). These receptors were taken from a male donor with ankylosing spondylitis or in good health (not recorded which).

This clonotype was counted between two and nine times. This rearrangement joins TRBV5-5 to TRBJ2-1, with D perhaps matching TRBD1 (5 bases). V was clipped by 4 bases and J by 8 bases, with 19 bases between them. There are 15 residues in the CDR3. Per germline, CDR1 SGHKS and CDR2 YYEKEE (reference sequence). In DNA form, the CDR3 reads TGTGCCAGCAGCCCTAGGGCAGGGAATACTTATGAGCAGTTCTTC. It translates to CASSPRAGNTYEQFF.

This clonotype has at least ten counts. V usage is TRBV7-8 and J usage is TRBJ2-7; 11 bases agree with TRBD2. In germline, CDR1 is SGHVS, CDR2 FQNEAQ. Trimming cost V 1 base and J 4 bases; bases outside gene matches: 12. The CDR3 sequence is 18 residues long. Here the CDR3 DNA reads TGTGCCAGCAGCTTAGACCCGGGACTAGCGGTCCAGGGGTACGAGCAGTACTTC. Amino acids: CASSLDPGLAVQGYEQYF.

This clonotype appeared many times. The J gene is TRBJ2-7, the V gene TRBV6-4; unclear D gene. Germline CDR1 MRHNA, CDR2 SNTAGT. This CDR3 comprises 14 residues. V shed 3 bases and J shed 2 bases, with 11 bases lying between them. CDR3 protein: CASSEGQKPYEQYF. In DNA form, the CDR3 reads TGTGCCAGCAGTGAAGGGCAGAAACCCTACGAGCAGTACTTC.

This rearrangement joins TRBV5-6 to TRBJ2-5; perhaps D is TRBD1 or TRBD2 (5 bases each). CDR1 and CDR2 (germline): SGHDT, YYEEEE. V shed 4 bases and J shed 4 bases, with 20 bases lying between them. The length of the CDR3 is 16 residues. CDR3 in amino acids: CASSIGYSAGGETQYF. The CDR3 bases are TGTGCCAGCAGCATTGGGTACAGCGCTGGGGGAGAGACCCAGTACTTC.

This clonotype occurred many times. CDR3 bases: TGCAGTGCTGAGGCTAGCTTAGTCTCGAACACAGATACGCAGTATTTT. Encoded protein: CSAEASLVSNTDTQYF. J is TRBJ2-3 and V is TRBV20-1; weak D call: TRBD2 (5 bases). CDR3 length: 16 amino acids. In germline, CDR1 is DFQATT, CDR2 SNEGSKA (reference sequence). Trimming stripped 5 bases from V and 2 bases from J, with 20 bases between.

This clonotype is labeled as medium-sized. This chain uses TRBV2 with TRBJ2-5, with D possibly matching TRBD1 (5 bases). Germline CDR1 and CDR2: SNHLY and FYNNEI. The CDR3 has 15 amino acids. V gave up 5 bases and J gave up 2 bases, with 15 bases separating them. The CDR3 nucleotides are TGTGCCAGCAGTCCCCCTGACAGACTTCAAGAGACCCAGTACTTC. This encodes CASSPPDRLQETQYF.

Comment on this clonotype: A much larger clone differs from this one at a single base, so this may be a read error. The CDR3 end shows no conserved phenylalanine or tryptophan, and so a read error is likely. The rearrangement joins TRBV4-1 to TRBJ2-1; 10 bases line up with TRBD1. The V and J ends lost 3 bases and 11 bases, in that order; junction bases with no gene match: 10. The CDR3 loop spans 15 amino acids. The germline gives CDR1 MGHRA, CDR2 YSYEKL. DNA of the CDR3: TGCGCCAGCAGCCAGGCGACAGGGGGCGGCTGGAAGCAGTTCCTC. It codes for CASSQATGGGWKQFL.

This clonotype showed up many times. The chain employs TRBV27 and TRBJ1-6; D is ambiguous. The V gene's germline CDR1 is MNHEY and CDR2 SMNVEV (reference sequence). Between the trimmed V and J ends, which lost 3 bases and 7 bases, there was a span of 10 bases. The CDR3 covers 14 residues. The DNA of the CDR3 is TGTGCCAGCAGTTTCGAGGCGAGAAATTCACCCCTCCACTTT. It encodes CASSFEARNSPLHF.

This clonotype was seen a few times. The genes are TRBV10-1 and TRBJ2-7, with TRBD2 as a possible D gene (6 bases). V dropped 7 bases and J dropped 5 bases, with 9 bases sitting between them. The CDR3 loop spans 11 amino acids. The germline V gene encodes CDR1 WNHNN and CDR2 SYGVQD (reference sequence). This CDR3 reads CASMEGHEQYF. The CDR3 DNA sequence: TGCGCCAGCATGGAGGGCCACGAGCAGTACTTC.

This clonotype was seen many times. The V gene is TRBV12-3 or TRBV12-4, the J gene TRBJ2-1; 10 nucleotides agree with TRBD2. The ends lost 2 bases at V and 8 bases at J; junction bases unmatched: 3. The CDR3 loop spans 14 amino acids. The DNA of the CDR3 is TGTGCCAGCAGTTTACTAGCGGGAGACTATGAGCAGTTCTTC. Protein product: CASSLLAGDYEQFF.

This clonotype occurred many times. The rearrangement joins TRBV5-1 to TRBJ1-5, with TRBD1 matching over 12 bases. Trimming cost V 4 bases and J 5 bases; bases outside gene matches: 4. The germline V gene has CDR1 SGHRS and CDR2 YFSETQ. This CDR3 comprises 15 residues. Here the CDR3 DNA reads TGCGCCAGCAGCCCCGGGACAGGGGGCGATCAGCCCCAGCATTTT. Its translation is CASSPGTGGDQPQHF. The full variable domain, rest sourced from reference TRBV5-1 and TRBJ1-5, is KAGVTQTPRYLIKTRGQQVTLSCSPISGHRSVSWYQQTPGQGLQFLFEYFSETQRNKGNFPGRFSGRQFSNSRSEMNVSTLELGDSALYLCASSPGTGGDQPQHFGDGTRLSIL.